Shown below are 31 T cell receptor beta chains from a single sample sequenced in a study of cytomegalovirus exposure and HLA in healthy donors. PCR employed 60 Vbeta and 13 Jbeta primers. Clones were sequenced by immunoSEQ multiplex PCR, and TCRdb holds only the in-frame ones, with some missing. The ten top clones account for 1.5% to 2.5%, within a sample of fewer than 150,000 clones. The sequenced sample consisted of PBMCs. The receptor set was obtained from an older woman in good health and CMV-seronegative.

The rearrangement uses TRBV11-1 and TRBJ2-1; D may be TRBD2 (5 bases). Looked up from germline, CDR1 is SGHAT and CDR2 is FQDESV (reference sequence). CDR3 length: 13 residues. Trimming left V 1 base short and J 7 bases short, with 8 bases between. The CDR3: CASSLDRRNEQFF. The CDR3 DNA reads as TGTGCCAGCAGCTTAGATAGGAGGAATGAGCAGTTCTTC.

The CDR3 coding sequence is TGCGCCAGCAGCCTCGGGAGGGAGAATCAGCCCCAGCATTTT. As protein: CASSLGRENQPQHF. V is TRBV5-1 and J is TRBJ1-5; D gene unclear. Germline CDR1 SGHRS, CDR2 YFSETQ. This CDR3 contains 14 residues. V lost 4 bases to trimming and J lost 4 bases, with 12 bases between them.

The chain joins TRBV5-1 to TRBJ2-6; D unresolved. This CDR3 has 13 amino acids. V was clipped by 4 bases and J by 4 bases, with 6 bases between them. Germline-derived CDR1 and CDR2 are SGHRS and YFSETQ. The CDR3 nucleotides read TGCGCCAGCAGCCCCCCGGGGGCCAACGTCCTGACTTTC. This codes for CASSPPGANVLTF.

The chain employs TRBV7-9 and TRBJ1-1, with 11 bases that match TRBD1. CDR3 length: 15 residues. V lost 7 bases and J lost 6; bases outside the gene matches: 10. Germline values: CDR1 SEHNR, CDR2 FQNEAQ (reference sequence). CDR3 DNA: TGTGCCAGCACAAAAATAGGACAGGGGGCCGCTGAAGCTTTCTTT. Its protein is CASTKIGQGAAEAFF.

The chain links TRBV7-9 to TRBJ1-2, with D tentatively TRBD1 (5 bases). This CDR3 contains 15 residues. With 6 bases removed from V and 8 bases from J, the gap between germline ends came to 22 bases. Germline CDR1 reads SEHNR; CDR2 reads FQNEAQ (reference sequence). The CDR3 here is CASRLGSGMDGGYTF. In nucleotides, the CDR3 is TGTGCCAGCAGACTGGGGTCAGGGATGGATGGGGGCTACACCTTC.

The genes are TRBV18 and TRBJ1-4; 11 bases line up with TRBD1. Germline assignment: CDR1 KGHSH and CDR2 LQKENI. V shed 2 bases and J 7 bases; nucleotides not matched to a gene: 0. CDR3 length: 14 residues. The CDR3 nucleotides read TGTGCCAGCTCACCAGGGACAGGGGGTGAAAAACTGTTTTTT. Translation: CASSPGTGGEKLFF. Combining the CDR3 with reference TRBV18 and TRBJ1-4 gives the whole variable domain NAGVMQNPRHLVRRRGQEARLRCSPMKGHSHVYWYRQLPEEGLKFMVYLQKENIIDESGMPKERFSAEFPKEGPSILRIQQVVRGDSAAYFCASSPGTGGEKLFFGSGTQLSVL.

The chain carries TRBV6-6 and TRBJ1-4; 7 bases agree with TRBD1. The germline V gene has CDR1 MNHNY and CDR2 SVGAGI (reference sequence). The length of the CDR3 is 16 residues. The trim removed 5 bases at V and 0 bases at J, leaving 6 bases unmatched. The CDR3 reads CASSISGQATNEKLFF. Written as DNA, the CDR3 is TGTGCCAGCAGTATATCTGGACAGGCAACTAATGAAAAACTGTTTTTT.

Here the CDR3 reads CASSSHTQKTGELNYEQYF. The CDR3 DNA reads TGTGCCAGCAGCTCCCATACACAAAAGACAGGGGAGCTGAACTACGAGCAGTACTTC. The gene calls are TRBV11-2 and TRBJ2-7; TRBD1 matches 8 bases. V gave up 4 bases and J gave up 3 bases; unmatched junction bases: 20. The CDR3 sequence is 19 residues long. Per the germline V gene, CDR1 is SGHAT and CDR2 is FQNNGV.

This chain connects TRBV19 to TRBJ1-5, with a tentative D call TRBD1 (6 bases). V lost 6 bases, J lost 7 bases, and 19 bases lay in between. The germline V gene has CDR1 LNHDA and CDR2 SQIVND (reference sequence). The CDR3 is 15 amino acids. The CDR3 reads CASRIQGEGGQPQHF. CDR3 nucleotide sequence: TGTGCCAGTAGAATACAGGGAGAAGGAGGGCAGCCCCAGCATTTT.

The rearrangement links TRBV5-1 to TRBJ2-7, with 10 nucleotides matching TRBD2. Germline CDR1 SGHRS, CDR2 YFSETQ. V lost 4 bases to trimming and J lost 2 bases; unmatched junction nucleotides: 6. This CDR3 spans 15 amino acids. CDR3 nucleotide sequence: TGCGCCAGCAGCGGAGGGACTAGCGTTCCCTACGAGCAGTACTTC. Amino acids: CASSGGTSVPYEQYF.

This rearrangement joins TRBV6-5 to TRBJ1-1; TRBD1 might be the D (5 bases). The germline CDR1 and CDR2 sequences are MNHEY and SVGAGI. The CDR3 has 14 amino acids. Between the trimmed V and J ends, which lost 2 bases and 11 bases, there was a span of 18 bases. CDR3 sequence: CASSYPDSVGRAFF. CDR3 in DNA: TGTGCCAGCAGTTACCCAGACAGCGTTGGAAGGGCTTTCTTT.

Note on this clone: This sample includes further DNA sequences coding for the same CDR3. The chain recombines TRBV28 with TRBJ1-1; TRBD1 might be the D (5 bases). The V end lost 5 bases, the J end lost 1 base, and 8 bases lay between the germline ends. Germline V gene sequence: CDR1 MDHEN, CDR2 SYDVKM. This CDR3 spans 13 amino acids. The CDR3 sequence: CASSPGQNTEAFF. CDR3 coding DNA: TGTGCCAGCAGTCCAGGACAGAACACTGAAGCTTTCTTT. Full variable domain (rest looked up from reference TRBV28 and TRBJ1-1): DVKVTQSSRYLVKRTGEKVFLECVQDMDHENMFWYRQDPGLGLRLIYFSYDVKMKEKGDIPEGYSVSREKKERFSLILESASTNQTSMYLCASSPGQNTEAFFGQGTRLTVV.

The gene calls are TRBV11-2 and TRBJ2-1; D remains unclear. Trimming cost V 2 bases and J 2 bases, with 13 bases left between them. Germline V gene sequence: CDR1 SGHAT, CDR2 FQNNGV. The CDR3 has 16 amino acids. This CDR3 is CASSLMTASAYNEQFF. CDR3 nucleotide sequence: TGTGCCAGCAGCTTAATGACTGCTAGTGCCTACAATGAGCAGTTCTTC. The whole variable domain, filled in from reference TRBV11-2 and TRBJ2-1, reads EAGVAQSPRYKIIEKRQSVAFWCNPISGHATLYWYQQILGQGPKLLIQFQNNGVVDDSQLPKDRFSAERLKGVDSTLKIQPAKLEDSAVYLCASSLMTASAYNEQFFGPGTRLTVL.

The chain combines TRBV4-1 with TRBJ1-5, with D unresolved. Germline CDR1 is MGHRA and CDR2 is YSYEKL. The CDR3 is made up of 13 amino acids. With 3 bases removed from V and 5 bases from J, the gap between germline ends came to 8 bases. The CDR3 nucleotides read TGCGCCAGCAGCCAGGAAGGAGATCAGCCCCAGCATTTT. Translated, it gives CASSQEGDQPQHF.

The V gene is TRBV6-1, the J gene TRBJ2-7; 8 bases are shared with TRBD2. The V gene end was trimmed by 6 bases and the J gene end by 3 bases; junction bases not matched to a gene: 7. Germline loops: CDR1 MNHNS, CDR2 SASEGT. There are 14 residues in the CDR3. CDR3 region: CASSSGSTFYEQYF. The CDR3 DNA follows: TGTGCCAGCAGCAGCGGGAGCACTTTCTACGAGCAGTACTTC.

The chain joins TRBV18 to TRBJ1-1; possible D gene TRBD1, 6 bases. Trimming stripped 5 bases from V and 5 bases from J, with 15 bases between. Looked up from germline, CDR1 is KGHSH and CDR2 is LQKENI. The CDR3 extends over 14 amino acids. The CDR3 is CASSSTQGRTEAFF. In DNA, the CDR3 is TGTGCCAGCTCAAGCACACAGGGAAGGACTGAAGCTTTCTTT.

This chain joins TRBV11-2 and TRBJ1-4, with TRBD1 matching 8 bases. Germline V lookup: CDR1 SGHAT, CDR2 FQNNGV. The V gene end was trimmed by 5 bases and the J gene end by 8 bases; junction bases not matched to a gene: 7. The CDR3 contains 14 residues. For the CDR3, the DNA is TGTGCCAGCAGCCCCCGGACAGGGAACGAAAAACTGTTTTTT. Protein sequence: CASSPRTGNEKLFF.

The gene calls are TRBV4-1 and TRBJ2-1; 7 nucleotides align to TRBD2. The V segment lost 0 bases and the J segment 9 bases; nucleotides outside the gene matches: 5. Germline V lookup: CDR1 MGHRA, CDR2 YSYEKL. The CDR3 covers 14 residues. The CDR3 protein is CASSQETLAVEQFF. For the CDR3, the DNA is TGCGCCAGCAGCCAAGAAACGCTAGCGGTTGAGCAGTTCTTC.

This CDR3 reads CASSPRRLDQQFF. CDR3 bases: TGCGCCAGCAGTCCTAGAAGGCTAGACCAGCAGTTCTTC. The chain recombines TRBV5-1 with TRBJ2-1; D is uncertain. The V end was cut by 5 bases, the J end by 11 bases, with 17 bases between. The CDR3 is 13 residues long. Germline V gene lookup returns CDR1 SGHRS and CDR2 YFSETQ. The full variable domain, with the rest looked up from reference TRBV5-1 and TRBJ2-1, is KAGVTQTPRYLIKTRGQQVTLSCSPISGHRSVSWYQQTPGQGLQFLFEYFSETQRNKGNFPGRFSGRQFSNSRSEMNVSTLELGDSALYLCASSPRRLDQQFFGPGTRLTVL.

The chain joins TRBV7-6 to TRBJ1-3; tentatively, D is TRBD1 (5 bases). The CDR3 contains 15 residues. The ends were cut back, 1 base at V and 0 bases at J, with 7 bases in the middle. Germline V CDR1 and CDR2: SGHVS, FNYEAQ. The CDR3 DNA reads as TGTGCCAGCAGCTTAGTGGGGGGCTCTGGAAACACCATATATTTT. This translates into CASSLVGGSGNTIYF.

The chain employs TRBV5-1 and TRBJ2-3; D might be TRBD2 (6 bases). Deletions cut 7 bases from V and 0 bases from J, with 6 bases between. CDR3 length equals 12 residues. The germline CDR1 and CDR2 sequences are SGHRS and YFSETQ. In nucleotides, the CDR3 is TGCGCCAGCGGGACTAGCACAGATACGCAGTATTTT. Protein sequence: CASGTSTDTQYF.

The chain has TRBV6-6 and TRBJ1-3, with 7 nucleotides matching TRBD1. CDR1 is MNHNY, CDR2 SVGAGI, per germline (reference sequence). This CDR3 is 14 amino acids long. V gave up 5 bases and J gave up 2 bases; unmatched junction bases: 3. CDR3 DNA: TGTGCCAGCAGTACAGGGACAGCTGGAAACACCATATATTTT. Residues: CASSTGTAGNTIYF.

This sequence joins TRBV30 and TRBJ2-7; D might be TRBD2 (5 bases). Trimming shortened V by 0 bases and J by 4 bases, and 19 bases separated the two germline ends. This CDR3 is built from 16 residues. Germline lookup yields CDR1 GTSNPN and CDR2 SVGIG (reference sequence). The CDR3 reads CAWSVGLARFGYEQYF. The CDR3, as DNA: TGTGCCTGGAGTGTAGGGCTAGCCAGGTTTGGGTACGAGCAGTACTTC. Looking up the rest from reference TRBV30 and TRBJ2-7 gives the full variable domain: SQTIHQWPATLVQPVGSPLSLECTVEGTSNPNLYWYRQAAGRGLQLLFYSVGIGQISSEVPQNLSASRPQDRQFILSSKKLLLSDSGFYLCAWSVGLARFGYEQYFGPGTRLTVT.

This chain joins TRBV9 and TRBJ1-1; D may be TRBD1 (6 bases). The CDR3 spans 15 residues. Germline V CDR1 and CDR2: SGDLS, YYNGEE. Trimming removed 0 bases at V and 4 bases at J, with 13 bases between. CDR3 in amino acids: CASSVDGGSGTEAFF. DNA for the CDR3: TGTGCCAGCAGCGTAGATGGGGGCTCAGGCACTGAAGCTTTCTTT.

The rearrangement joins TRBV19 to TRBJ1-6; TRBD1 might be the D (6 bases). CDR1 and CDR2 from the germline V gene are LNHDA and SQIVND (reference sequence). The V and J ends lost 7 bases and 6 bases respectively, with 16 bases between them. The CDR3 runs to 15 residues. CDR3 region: CASTVGGQINSPLHF. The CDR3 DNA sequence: TGTGCCAGTACCGTGGGGGGGCAGATTAATTCACCCCTCCACTTT.

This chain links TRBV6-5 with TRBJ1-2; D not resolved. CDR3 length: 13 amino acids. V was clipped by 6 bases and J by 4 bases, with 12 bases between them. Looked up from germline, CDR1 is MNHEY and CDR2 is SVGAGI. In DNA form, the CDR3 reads TGTGCCAGCAGACACGCCCCCCCCTATGGCTACACCTTC. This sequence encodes CASRHAPPYGYTF.

Here the CDR3 DNA reads TGTGCCAGCAGCTTAGAGTATATAGAATTATATGGCTACACCTTC. It translates to CASSLEYIELYGYTF. The chain is built from TRBV7-9 and TRBJ1-2; D uncertain. Germline CDR1 and CDR2: SEHNR and FQNEAQ (reference sequence). V was cut by 1 base and J by 5 bases, with 14 bases left in between. The CDR3 runs to 15 residues. Variable domain in full (rest from reference TRBV7-9 and TRBJ1-2): DTGVSQNPRHKITKRGQNVTFRCDPISEHNRLYWYRQTLGQGPEFLTYFQNEAQLEKSRLLSDRFSAERPKGSFSTLEIQRTEQGDSAMYLCASSLEYIELYGYTFGSGTRLTVV.

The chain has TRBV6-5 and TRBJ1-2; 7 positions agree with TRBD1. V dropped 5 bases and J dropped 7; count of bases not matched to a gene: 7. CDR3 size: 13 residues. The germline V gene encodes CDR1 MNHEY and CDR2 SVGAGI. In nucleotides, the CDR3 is TGTGCCAGCAGTCCAGGGGGGATTCCTGGCTACACCTTC. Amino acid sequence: CASSPGGIPGYTF.

The CDR3 nucleotides read TGTGCCAGCAGTAGCGGGCCCCGGGAGACCCAGTACTTC. Its translation is CASSSGPRETQYF. This chain joins TRBV6-4 and TRBJ2-5; maybe TRBD2 (6 bases). This CDR3 spans 13 amino acids. Germline V gives CDR1 MRHNA, CDR2 SNTAGT. Trimming took off 5 bases at V and 5 bases at J, with 12 bases between the two ends.

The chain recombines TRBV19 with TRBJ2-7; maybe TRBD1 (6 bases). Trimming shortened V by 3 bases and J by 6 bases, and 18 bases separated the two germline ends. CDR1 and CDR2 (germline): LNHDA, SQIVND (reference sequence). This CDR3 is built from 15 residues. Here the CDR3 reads CASSMGAGGFFEQYF. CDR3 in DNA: TGTGCCAGTAGTATGGGGGCTGGGGGTTTCTTCGAGCAGTACTTC.

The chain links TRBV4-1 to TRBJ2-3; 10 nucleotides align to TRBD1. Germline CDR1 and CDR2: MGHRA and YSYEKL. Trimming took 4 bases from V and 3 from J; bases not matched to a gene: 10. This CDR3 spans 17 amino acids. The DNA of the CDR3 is TGCGCCAGCAGCCGAACCGGGACAGGGGCGCGGACAGATACGCAGTATTTT. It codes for CASSRTGTGARTDTQYF.